The 13 T cell receptor beta chains given below trace back to one sample, sequenced in a study of cytomegalovirus exposure and HLA in healthy donors. PCR amplification relied on 60 Vbeta primers (plus 13 Jbeta primers). Sequenced by immunoSEQ multiplex PCR; TCRdb stores in-frame clones only, minus some. The sample carries 130,000 or so clones, just under 80% recorded once. Sequencing was carried out using PBMCs. Source of these receptors: a man aged 30-40 years in good health and CMV-seronegative.

V gene TRBV9 combines with J gene TRBJ2-3; the match to TRBD2 covers 7 bases. Per the germline V gene, CDR1 is SGDLS and CDR2 is YYNGEE. The CDR3 spans 15 residues. V shed 3 bases and J 1 base; nucleotides not matched to a gene: 5. CDR3 sequence reads: CASSDLGGGTDTQYF. DNA of the CDR3: TGTGCCAGCAGCGATCTGGGGGGGGGCACAGATACGCAGTATTTT.

The chain employs TRBV7-6 and TRBJ1-6, with 7 bases that match TRBD1. The CDR3 contains 15 residues. The ends lost 1 base at V and 9 bases at J; junction bases unmatched: 6. Germline loops: CDR1 SGHVS, CDR2 FNYEAQ. CDR3 residues: CASSLDGTVTSPLHF. The CDR3 DNA reads as TGTGCCAGCAGCTTAGATGGGACAGTCACTTCACCCCTCCACTTT.

The genes are TRBV7-9 and TRBJ2-6; 7 bases line up with TRBD1. Per germline, CDR1 SEHNR and CDR2 FQNEAQ (reference sequence). CDR3 length equals 16 residues. J lost 4 bases, V lost 1 base, and 4 bases had no gene match. CDR3 residues: CASSLGTGAGANVLTF. CDR3 DNA: TGTGCCAGCAGCTTAGGGACAGGAGCCGGGGCCAACGTCCTGACTTTC.

V usage is TRBV28 and J usage is TRBJ2-5; no reliable D call. Germline-derived CDR1 and CDR2 are MDHEN and SYDVKM. V gave up 7 bases and J gave up 2 bases, with 5 bases separating them. CDR3 length: 11 residues. The CDR3 DNA reads as TGTGCCAGCACTGAGCAAGAGACCCAGTACTTC. It yields the protein CASTEQETQYF.

DNA of the CDR3: TGTGCCAGCAGTAGCCGGGACAGGGAACCAGATACGCAGTATTTT. Protein sequence: CASSSRDREPDTQYF. The chain combines TRBV4-2 with TRBJ2-3; 9 nucleotides align to TRBD1. The germline V gene encodes CDR1 LGHNA and CDR2 YNFKEQ. The CDR3 covers 15 residues. V lost 6 bases and J lost 4; bases outside the gene matches: 8.

This sequence joins TRBV2 and TRBJ2-4, with D possibly being TRBD2 (6 bases). The CDR3 loop spans 15 amino acids. V dropped 3 bases and J dropped 3 bases, with 12 bases sitting between them. The germline gives CDR1 SNHLY, CDR2 FYNNEI. CDR3 sequence (DNA): TGTGCCAGCAGTGACCGGGGTAGCGGCAAAAACATTCAGTACTTC. As protein: CASSDRGSGKNIQYF.

The gene calls are TRBV6-5 and TRBJ1-1, with no clear D. CDR3 length: 15 amino acids. From germline, CDR1 is MNHEY and CDR2 SVGAGI. V was shortened by 6 bases and J by 2 bases, with 16 bases between the two germline ends. The CDR3 reads CASSRGRRVNTEAFF. The CDR3 DNA is TGTGCCAGCAGCCGCGGAAGACGTGTAAACACTGAAGCTTTCTTT.

J is TRBJ2-7 and V is TRBV6-1; 8 positions match TRBD1. In germline, CDR1 is MNHNS, CDR2 SASEGT. The V segment lost 5 bases and the J segment 4 bases; nucleotides outside the gene matches: 4. CDR3 size: 13 residues. The CDR3 spells CASSRDRGYEQYF. As DNA, the CDR3 is TGTGCCAGCAGTCGCGACAGGGGTTACGAGCAGTACTTC.

The CDR3 nucleotides read TGTGCCAGCAGTGACAGGCAGACCCAGTACTTC. Protein: CASSDRQTQYF. The V and J genes are TRBV2 and TRBJ2-5; D remains unclear. Germline CDR1 SNHLY, CDR2 FYNNEI. V lost 3 bases to trimming and J lost 6 bases, with 5 bases between them. The CDR3 is made up of 11 amino acids.

The V and J genes are TRBV28 and TRBJ2-5; 7 bases are a match to TRBD2. The J call may be mistaken, given a closer DNA end match to TRBJ2-7. The CDR3 length is 15 residues. CDR1 and CDR2 (germline): MDHEN, SYDVKM. CDR3: CASSLPTGGRNEQYF. As DNA, the CDR3 is TGTGCCAGCAGTCTCCCGACGGGAGGTCGGAACGAGCAGTACTTC.

In nucleotides, the CDR3 is TGTGCCAGTAGTCCGAACCTTTACTACGAGCAGTACTTC. Its translation: CASSPNLYYEQYF. V is TRBV19 and J is TRBJ2-5; D is unclear. The J call is in doubt because the DNA end fits TRBJ2-7 better. The CDR3 loop spans 13 amino acids. Germline CDR1 and CDR2: LNHDA and SQIVND (reference sequence).

J is TRBJ2-5 and V is TRBV13; the match to TRBD2 covers 7 bases. J lost 2 bases, V lost 3 bases, and 3 bases had no gene match. This CDR3 comprises 14 residues. The germline gives CDR1 PRHDT, CDR2 FYEKMQ (reference sequence). The CDR3 is CASSFSGEQETQYF. DNA of the CDR3: TGTGCCAGCAGCTTCAGCGGGGAACAAGAGACCCAGTACTTC.

J is TRBJ2-1 and V is TRBV5-4; tentatively, D is TRBD2 (6 bases). The CDR3 extends over 17 amino acids. The V gene's germline CDR1 is SGHNT and CDR2 YYREEE (reference sequence). The V gene lost 2 bases and the J gene lost 2 bases, with 17 bases spanning the gap. CDR3 nucleotide sequence: TGTGCCAGCAGCTTCGGTACCCCGCGCGGGACCTACAATGAGCAGTTCTTC. This encodes CASSFGTPRGTYNEQFF.